Presented here are 27 T cell receptor beta chains from one specimen sequenced in a study of response to subunit inactivated influenza vaccine. TCRdb reanalysed the RT-PCR reads using MiXCR and keeps one entry per CDR3 protein. Of 550,000 to 800,000 distinct CDR3 sequences listed, roughly 14% are singletons. Sequencing used PBMCs from blood, obtained 11 to 12 days after vaccination. The source is a man aged 50 to 59 who received an inactivated influenza vaccine.

The V gene is TRBV6-5, the J gene TRBJ2-1; tentatively, D is TRBD1 or TRBD2 (5 bases each). The CDR3 totals 15 residues. Germline CDR1 reads MNHEY; CDR2 reads SVGAGI. V lost 4 bases, J lost 8 bases, and 18 bases lay in between. DNA for the CDR3: TGTGCCAGCAGTTTCTTTGACGGGGCCGCGGATGAGCAGTTCTTC. Translation: CASSFFDGAADEQFF.

This chain connects TRBV28 to TRBJ1-2, with 10 bases fitting TRBD1. The germline V gene encodes CDR1 MDHEN and CDR2 SYDVKM. Trimming took 7 bases from V and 3 from J; bases not matched to a gene: 8. The CDR3 spans 15 residues. CDR3: CASIPGDRGHYGYTF. The CDR3 region has the DNA TGTGCCAGCATTCCCGGGGACAGGGGTCACTATGGCTACACCTTC.

This clonotype occurred a few times. The chain carries TRBV28 and TRBJ2-1; D remains unclear. Germline CDR1 MDHEN, CDR2 SYDVKM. This CDR3 region has 15 residues. V was clipped by 1 base and J by 6 bases, with 13 bases between them. The CDR3 sequence is CASSLSSLFSNEQFF. For the CDR3, the DNA is TGTGCCAGCAGTTTATCGAGTCTGTTTAGCAATGAGCAGTTCTTC. Based on the CDR3 plus reference TRBV28 and TRBJ2-1, the full variable domain is DVKVTQSSRYLVKRTGEKVFLECVQDMDHENMFWYRQDPGLGLRLIYFSYDVKMKEKGDIPEGYSVSREKKERFSLILESASTNQTSMYLCASSLSSLFSNEQFFGPGTRLTVL.

This clonotype was picked up a small number of times. The chain is built from TRBV5-1 and TRBJ1-4; TRBD1 aligns across 8 bases. Trimming took 2 bases from V and 4 from J; bases not matched to a gene: 1. CDR1 is SGHRS, CDR2 YFSETQ, per germline. The CDR3 loop spans 14 amino acids. CDR3 protein: CASSLQGDNEKLFF. The DNA of the CDR3 is TGCGCCAGCAGCTTACAGGGGGATAATGAAAAACTGTTTTTT.

The chain is built from TRBV5-1 and TRBJ2-7, with TRBD1 matching over 9 bases. The germline V gene encodes CDR1 SGHRS and CDR2 YFSETQ. The CDR3 sequence is 12 residues long. The junction had 4 bases not matched to a gene; V was cut back by 4 bases and J by 8 bases. Here the CDR3 reads CASSPGQGQQYF. In DNA form, the CDR3 reads TGCGCCAGCAGCCCTGGACAGGGGCAGCAGTACTTC.

This clonotype was observed many times. This sequence joins TRBV2 and TRBJ2-5; a weak D match, TRBD1 (5 bases). The length of the CDR3 is 13 residues. With 7 bases removed from V and 1 base from J, the gap between germline ends came to 10 bases. Per germline, CDR1 SNHLY and CDR2 FYNNEI. The CDR3 reads CASKPDSQETQYF. CDR3 sequence (DNA): TGTGCCAGCAAGCCCGACAGCCAAGAGACCCAGTACTTC.

The rearrangement uses TRBV5-6 and TRBJ2-2; 12 bases line up with TRBD2. CDR3 length: 17 amino acids. The V gene's germline CDR1 is SGHDT and CDR2 YYEEEE. V trimming: 0 bases; J trimming: 4 bases; junction bases outside the gene matches: 4. The CDR3 DNA sequence: TGTGCCAGCAGCTTGGCCCGACTAGCGGGGGTCACCGGGGAGCTGTTTTTT. Protein: CASSLARLAGVTGELFF.

This clonotype was counted between two and nine times. This sequence joins TRBV4-3 and TRBJ2-3; the match to TRBD1 covers 8 bases. Trimming took 1 base from V and 2 from J; bases not matched to a gene: 5. CDR1 and CDR2 (germline): LGHNA, YSLEER. The CDR3 runs 16 residues. CDR3: CASSQARQGYTDTQYF. The CDR3 coding sequence is TGCGCCAGCAGCCAAGCCCGACAGGGGTACACAGATACGCAGTATTTT.

This clonotype was picked up many times. The CDR3 nucleotides read TGTGCCAGCAGATCTACAGGGGGCTATGGCTACACCTTC. This translates into CASRSTGGYGYTF. The chain employs TRBV6-2 or TRBV6-3 and TRBJ1-2, with TRBD1 matching over 8 bases. This CDR3 comprises 13 residues. Per the germline V gene, CDR1 is MNHEY and CDR2 is SVGEGT. Trimming cost V 6 bases and J 4 bases; bases outside gene matches: 4.

Turning to this clonotype: A junction boundary mismatches the germline segment, possibly from a read error. The chain employs TRBV12-3 or TRBV12-4 and TRBJ1-1, with a possible D match to TRBD1 (6 bases). The CDR3 length is 14 residues. This chain's CDR3 is CASSPGQLLPEAFF. The CDR3 DNA reads as TGTGCCAGCAGTCCAGGACAGCTACTCCCTGAAGCGTTCTTT.

This clonotype was seen only a few times. The V and J genes are TRBV19 and TRBJ1-2, with D unclear. CDR1 is LNHDA, CDR2 SQIVND, per germline (reference sequence). This CDR3 spans 15 amino acids. V was clipped by 0 bases and J by 5 bases, with 13 bases between them. As DNA, the CDR3 is TGTGCCAGTAGTATAGACGGCAGTCGGATTTATGGCTACACCTTC. It translates to CASSIDGSRIYGYTF. The full variable domain, with the rest looked up from reference TRBV19 and TRBJ1-2, is DGGITQSPKYLFRKEGQNVTLSCEQNLNHDAMYWYRQDPGQGLRLIYYSQIVNDFQKGDIAEGYSVSREKKESFPLTVTSAQKNPTAFYLCASSIDGSRIYGYTFGSGTRLTVV.

The chain employs TRBV15 and TRBJ1-4, with a tentative D call TRBD1 (6 bases). V lost 0 bases and J lost 2, with 10 bases in between. The germline V gene encodes CDR1 LNHNV and CDR2 YYDKDF (reference sequence). This CDR3 contains 16 residues. CDR3 loop: CATSRDGGATNEKLFF. The CDR3 bases are TGTGCCACCAGCAGAGATGGGGGGGCGACTAATGAAAAACTGTTTTTT.

In its sample, this clonotype was seen a few times. The chain recombines TRBV5-1 with TRBJ2-5; D is undetermined. This CDR3 is 12 amino acids long. CDR1 is SGHRS and CDR2 is YFSETQ in the germline V gene. With 4 bases removed from V and 5 bases from J, the gap between germline ends came to 9 bases. The CDR3 here is CASSISSETQYF. CDR3 bases: TGCGCCAGCAGCATCAGTAGTGAGACCCAGTACTTC.

The gene calls are TRBV20-1 and TRBJ1-1, with D unclear. Germline-derived CDR1 and CDR2 are DFQATT and SNEGSKA (reference sequence). Trimming removed 3 bases from V and 0 bases from J, with 5 bases in between. There are 12 residues in the CDR3. The CDR3 sequence: CSASRLNTEAFF. CDR3 DNA: TGCAGTGCTAGCCGTCTGAACACTGAAGCTTTCTTT.

The table lists this clonotype with a few counts. The J gene is TRBJ2-1, the V gene TRBV20-1, with a weak D call TRBD1 (6 bases). Germline CDR1 is DFQATT and CDR2 is SNEGSKA (reference sequence). There are 13 residues in the CDR3. V was pared by 6 bases and J by 7 bases, with 16 bases between. CDR3 sequence: CSAQVDSENEQFF. Written as DNA, the CDR3 is TGCAGTGCCCAAGTGGACAGCGAAAATGAGCAGTTCTTC.

V is TRBV29-1 and J is TRBJ2-7; 10 bases map to TRBD2. The germline V gene has CDR1 SQVTM and CDR2 ANQGSEA. The CDR3 covers 15 residues. The V segment lost 6 bases and the J segment 4 bases; nucleotides outside the gene matches: 12. CDR3 coding DNA: TGCAGCGTCGTACCTCCTAGCGGGAGCGAGTACGAGCAGTACTTC. It is translated as CSVVPPSGSEYEQYF.

The chain combines TRBV6-1 with TRBJ2-5; D assignment may be TRBD1 or TRBD2 (7 bases each). Germline assignment: CDR1 MNHNS and CDR2 SASEGT. The CDR3 length is 15 residues. V was clipped by 6 bases and J by 5 bases, with 19 bases between them. CDR3: CASSTGRGLRETQYF. DNA for the CDR3: TGTGCCAGCAGCACGGGGAGGGGGCTAAGGGAGACCCAGTACTTC.

This clonotype was seen a few times. The genes are TRBV2 and TRBJ1-1; 10 bases are shared with TRBD1. Germline V lookup: CDR1 SNHLY, CDR2 FYNNEI. V lost 5 bases and J lost 4; bases outside the gene matches: 7. This CDR3 comprises 15 residues. The CDR3 sequence: CASSILGQGSTEAFF. In DNA form, the CDR3 reads TGTGCCAGCAGTATCTTGGGACAGGGGAGCACTGAAGCTTTCTTT.

The chain couples TRBV6-2 or TRBV6-3 to TRBJ2-1, with TRBD2 matching 9 bases. J was trimmed by 9 bases and V by 5 bases; bases with no gene match: 8. The CDR3 contains 14 residues. Germline CDR1 reads MNHEY; CDR2 reads SVGEGT. In nucleotides, the CDR3 is TGTGCCAGCAGTCCCGGCGGGGGGGCTGGTGAGCAGTTCTTC. It yields the protein CASSPGGGAGEQFF.

The rearrangement links TRBV29-1 to TRBJ2-7, with TRBD2 matching 7 bases. The CDR3 length is 12 residues. With V trimmed by 4 bases and J by 7 bases, 7 bases remained unmatched. Germline CDR1 reads SQVTM; CDR2 reads ANQGSEA. The CDR3: CSVVLAAGEQYF. In DNA form, the CDR3 reads TGCAGCGTTGTCCTGGCAGCGGGAGAGCAGTACTTC.

The J gene is TRBJ1-5, the V gene TRBV20-1; tentative D call: TRBD1 (5 bases). Deletions cut 5 bases from V and 2 bases from J, with 22 bases between. Germline V gene sequence: CDR1 DFQATT, CDR2 SNEGSKA (reference sequence). CDR3 length: 17 residues. The CDR3 here is CSAATGTELYGNQPQHF. The CDR3 DNA is TGCAGTGCTGCTACCGGGACTGAACTTTATGGCAATCAGCCCCAGCATTTT.

Ten or more counts support this clonotype. This rearrangement joins TRBV6-5 to TRBJ2-5; possible D gene TRBD1, 6 bases. Trimming shortened V by 2 bases and J by 4 bases, and 8 bases separated the two germline ends. The CDR3 spans 13 residues. In germline, CDR1 is MNHEY, CDR2 SVGAGI. CDR3 DNA sequence: TGTGCCAGCAGTTACGGGGGCTCAGAGACCCAGTACTTC. This codes for CASSYGGSETQYF.

This clonotype has a handful of counts. This sequence joins TRBV7-9 and TRBJ2-4; a possible D gene is TRBD2 (6 bases). The ends were cut back, 2 bases at V and 8 bases at J, with 10 bases in the middle. Germline V gene data show CDR1 as SEHNR and CDR2 as FQNEAQ (reference sequence). The CDR3 is 13 amino acids. In DNA form, the CDR3 reads TGTGCCAGCAGCTTACGACCGGGGGACATTCAGTACTTC. This sequence encodes CASSLRPGDIQYF.

This clonotype was counted only a few times. The rearrangement uses TRBV4-1 and TRBJ1-2, with D hard to call. Germline-derived CDR1 and CDR2 are MGHRA and YSYEKL. The CDR3 loop spans 15 amino acids. Deletions cut 0 bases from V and 4 bases from J, with 12 bases between. This chain's CDR3 is CASSQESVSSYGYTF. The CDR3 region has the DNA TGCGCCAGCAGCCAAGAATCCGTATCGAGCTATGGCTACACCTTC.

The V call is TRBV6-1, the J call TRBJ2-3; 8 nucleotides align to TRBD2. The ends lost 8 bases at V and 4 bases at J; junction bases unmatched: 8. This CDR3 is 14 amino acids long. From germline, CDR1 is MNHNS and CDR2 SASEGT. CDR3 in amino acids: CASPPRGDADTQYF. The DNA for the CDR3 is TGTGCCAGCCCCCCGCGGGGGGATGCAGATACGCAGTATTTT.

V gene TRBV5-1 combines with J gene TRBJ1-4; D gene unclear. Germline-derived CDR1 and CDR2 are SGHRS and YFSETQ. CDR3 length: 13 residues. V dropped 3 bases and J dropped 6 bases, with 9 bases sitting between them. The CDR3 DNA reads TGCGCCAGCAGCTCTTACTCGGATGAAAAACTGTTTTTT. Translating gives CASSSYSDEKLFF.

The rearrangement joins TRBV4-1 to TRBJ1-5, with unresolved D. The CDR3 is 14 amino acids. Germline CDR1 MGHRA, CDR2 YSYEKL. V shed 5 bases and J shed 0 bases, with 8 bases lying between them. In nucleotides, the CDR3 is TGCGCCAGCAGCGGTAGGACTAGCAATCAGCCCCAGCATTTT. Protein sequence: CASSGRTSNQPQHF.